The 3 T cell receptor beta chains below all came from one sample that was sequenced in a study of CD8 T cells in ankylosing spondylitis. From the 5' RACE reads, TCRdb called clonotypes with MiXCR, one entry per CDR3 protein. The sample contains 250,000 to 400,000 distinct CDR3 sequences, roughly 10% of which appear only once. The material sequenced was blood, either unsorted or a sorted T cell fraction (not recorded which). These receptors were obtained from a female donor with ankylosing spondylitis or in good health (not recorded which).

The chain combines TRBV7-2 with TRBJ2-5; 8 bases are shared with TRBD2. Germline CDR1 SGHTA, CDR2 FQGNSA. The CDR3 has 14 residues. V lost 5 bases, J lost 4 bases, and 6 bases stayed unmatched. CDR3 DNA sequence: TGTGCCAGCAGCCCTGGGACTAGAGTAGAGACCCAGTACTTC. Its protein is CASSPGTRVETQYF.

CDR3 coding DNA: TGTGCCAGCAGCTTAGCTGAACGGGGGGAGAGGCAGTTCTTC. Residues: CASSLAERGERQFF. This chain links TRBV7-2 with TRBJ2-1; 7 nucleotides align to TRBD2. CDR1 is SGHTA and CDR2 is FQGNSA in the germline V gene. J lost 12 bases, V lost 0 bases, and 8 bases had no gene match. The CDR3 is 14 residues long. The whole variable domain, filled in from reference TRBV7-2 and TRBJ2-1, reads GAGVSQSPSNKVTEKGKDVELRCDPISGHTALYWYRQSLGQGLEFLIYFQGNSAPDKSGLPSDRFSAERTGGSVSTLTIQRTQQEDSAVYLCASSLAERGERQFFGPGTRLTVL.

The sample holds many counts of this clonotype. The chain is built from TRBV5-1 and TRBJ2-1, with 9 nucleotides matching TRBD1. Germline CDR1 reads SGHRS; CDR2 reads YFSETQ. The CDR3 runs 16 residues. V gave up 4 bases and J gave up 0 bases; unmatched junction bases: 5. The CDR3 sequence is CASSLTGGPSYNEQFF. For the CDR3, the DNA is TGCGCCAGCAGCCTGACAGGGGGTCCCTCCTACAATGAGCAGTTCTTC.